These 14 T cell receptor beta chains originate from one sample sequenced in a study of T cells in Graves' hyperthyroidism and ophthalmopathy. Researchers amplified the TCR beta CDR3 regions from RNA transcripts. Primed by the HTBI set, a first-round RT-PCR was run on the TCR CDR3. Using its own MiXCR run on the multiplex PCR reads, TCRdb lists one record per CDR3 protein. The sample holds about 130,000 distinct CDR3 sequences; approximately 24% are singletons and the top ten take around two thirds. Sequencing input: blood. These receptors were obtained from a woman between 45 and 60 years old with Graves' hyperthyroidism that later progressed to Graves' ophthalmopathy.

This clonotype was seen at least ten times. The chain uses TRBV5-1 and TRBJ2-7; 8 bases match TRBD1. V was clipped by 4 bases and J by 0 bases; unmatched bases: 12. The CDR3 loop spans 17 amino acids. The germline V gene has CDR1 SGHRS and CDR2 YFSETQ. The CDR3 region has the DNA TGCGCCAGCAGCGAGACAGGGGCCGGGGCCAGCTCCTACGAGCAGTACTTC. Its translation is CASSETGAGASSYEQYF.

The genes are TRBV2 and TRBJ1-5; D is perhaps TRBD1 (5 bases). Trimming cost V 6 bases and J 2 bases, with 14 bases left between them. Germline V gene sequence: CDR1 SNHLY, CDR2 FYNNEI. This CDR3 comprises 15 residues. The chain's CDR3 is CASRSQGGGNQPQHF. The CDR3 DNA sequence: TGTGCCAGCAGATCCCAGGGTGGCGGCAATCAGCCCCAGCATTTT.

This clonotype was seen many times. The chain has TRBV30 and TRBJ2-7; TRBD1 matches 7 bases. The junction had 10 bases not matched to a gene; V was cut back by 3 bases and J by 5 bases. This CDR3 has 14 residues. Germline CDR1 and CDR2: GTSNPN and SVGIG (reference sequence). The CDR3 DNA is TGTGCCTGGAGCAACAAGACAGGGATCGACGAGCAGTACTTC. Encoded protein: CAWSNKTGIDEQYF.

This clonotype was recorded at least ten times. This CDR3 reads CASSLNRADTQYF. CDR3 bases: TGTGCCAGCAGCTTAAACAGGGCAGATACGCAGTATTTT. The J gene is TRBJ2-3, the V gene TRBV11-2; possible D gene TRBD1, 6 bases. Germline V gene sequence: CDR1 SGHAT, CDR2 FQNNGV. The V end was cut by 2 bases, the J end by 4 bases, with 7 bases between. The length of the CDR3 is 13 residues.

As for this clonotype: This sequence may be a read error, since a much larger clone differs from it by one base. The conserved closing phenylalanine or tryptophan is absent in this CDR3, likely reflecting a read error. The V and J genes are TRBV7-8 and TRBJ1-5, with D possibly TRBD1 on 5 matching bases. The V gene's germline CDR1 is SGHVS and CDR2 FQNEAQ. CDR3 length equals 15 residues. The ends were cut back, 4 bases at V and 1 base at J, with 11 bases in the middle. The CDR3 DNA sequence: TGTGCCAGCAGCTCCAGGGACGTCAGCAATCAGCCCCAGCATCTT. Its protein product is CASSSRDVSNQPQHL.

This chain uses TRBV28 with TRBJ1-1; 7 bases fit TRBD1. The CDR3 is made up of 15 amino acids. The germline V gene has CDR1 MDHEN and CDR2 SYDVKM. Losses at the gene ends were 6 bases for V and 0 bases for J; bases not matched to a gene: 7. Written as DNA, the CDR3 is TGTGCCAGCAGCCACCTCGGACAGGTGAACACTGAAGCTTTCTTT. This codes for CASSHLGQVNTEAFF.

This clonotype was counted many times. The chain recombines TRBV28 with TRBJ1-2; the match to TRBD1 covers 7 bases. This CDR3 comprises 14 residues. Looked up from germline, CDR1 is MDHEN and CDR2 is SYDVKM. V dropped 2 bases and J dropped 8; count of bases not matched to a gene: 8. CDR3 in DNA: TGTGCCAGCAGTTTAAGGGTGACAGGGAACGGCTACACCTTC. Residues: CASSLRVTGNGYTF.

This clonotype was seen at least ten times. This rearrangement joins TRBV3-1 to TRBJ2-1; maybe TRBD1 (5 bases). Per germline, CDR1 LGHDT and CDR2 YNNKEL (reference sequence). V lost 3 bases, J lost 8 bases, and 8 bases lay in between. The CDR3 runs 12 residues. The CDR3 sequence is CASSQQGYEQFF. CDR3 sequence (DNA): TGTGCCAGCAGCCAGCAGGGCTATGAGCAGTTCTTC.

This clonotype was counted between two and nine times. The chain links TRBV7-8 to TRBJ2-7; D may be TRBD2 (6 bases). In germline, CDR1 is SGHVS, CDR2 FQNEAQ. The length of the CDR3 is 14 residues. The V gene lost 4 bases and the J gene lost 7 bases, with 17 bases spanning the gap. CDR3 in amino acids: CASSYRDSSREQYF. CDR3 DNA: TGTGCCAGCAGCTACCGGGACTCCTCCCGGGAGCAGTACTTC.

The chain couples TRBV9 to TRBJ2-1, with 9 bases identical to TRBD2. Trimming cost V 6 bases and J 0 bases; bases outside gene matches: 4. The CDR3 covers 15 residues. CDR1 SGDLS and CDR2 YYNGEE come from the germline V gene. CDR3 DNA sequence: TGTGCCAGCAACGCGGGAGGGAGCTCCTACAATGAGCAGTTCTTC. Its translation: CASNAGGSSYNEQFF.

In this sample, this clonotype turned up many times. The chain joins TRBV2 to TRBJ2-5, with D perhaps matching TRBD2 (5 bases). V was shortened by 8 bases and J by 5 bases, with 18 bases between the two germline ends. Germline V gene data show CDR1 as SNHLY and CDR2 as FYNNEI. CDR3 length: 14 residues. The CDR3: CASSRGATQETQYF. The CDR3 DNA follows: TGTGCCAGCTCCCGGGGTGCGACCCAGGAGACCCAGTACTTC.

This clonotype was counted at least ten times. V usage is TRBV7-2 and J usage is TRBJ2-7, with D hard to call. V shed 1 base and J shed 4 bases, with 17 bases lying between them. CDR1 is SGHTA and CDR2 is FQGNSA in the germline V gene. There are 16 residues in the CDR3. CDR3 sequence (DNA): TGTGCCAGCAGCTTAGAGGTCCTGTCCGTCACTTACGAGCAGTACTTC. Translation: CASSLEVLSVTYEQYF.

The genes are TRBV24-1 and TRBJ2-4, with D uncertain. The CDR3 covers 15 residues. Looked up from germline, CDR1 is KGHDR and CDR2 is SFDVKD. V lost 4 bases, J lost 7 bases, and 16 bases lay in between. The CDR3 reads CATSDPTTPNNIQYF. CDR3 coding DNA: TGTGCCACCAGTGACCCTACGACACCTAACAACATTCAGTACTTC.

This clonotype showed up many times. The CDR3: CSASPNTYGYTF. For the CDR3, the DNA is TGCAGTGCTAGTCCGAACACCTATGGCTACACCTTC. V gene TRBV20-1 combines with J gene TRBJ1-2; D remains unclear. CDR3 length equals 12 residues. The germline V gene encodes CDR1 DFQATT and CDR2 SNEGSKA (reference sequence). V lost 3 bases and J 4 bases, leaving 9 bases between the germline ends.